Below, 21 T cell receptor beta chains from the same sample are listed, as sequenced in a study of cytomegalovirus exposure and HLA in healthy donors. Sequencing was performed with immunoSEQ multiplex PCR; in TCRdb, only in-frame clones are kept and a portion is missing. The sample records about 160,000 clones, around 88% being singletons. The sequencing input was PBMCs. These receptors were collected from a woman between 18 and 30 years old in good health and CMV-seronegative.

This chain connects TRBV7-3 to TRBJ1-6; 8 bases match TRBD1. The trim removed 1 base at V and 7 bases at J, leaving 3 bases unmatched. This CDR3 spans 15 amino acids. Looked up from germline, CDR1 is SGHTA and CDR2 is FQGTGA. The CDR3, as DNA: TGTGCCAGCAGCTTAAGGGGACAGGTGAATTCACCCCTCCACTTT. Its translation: CASSLRGQVNSPLHF.

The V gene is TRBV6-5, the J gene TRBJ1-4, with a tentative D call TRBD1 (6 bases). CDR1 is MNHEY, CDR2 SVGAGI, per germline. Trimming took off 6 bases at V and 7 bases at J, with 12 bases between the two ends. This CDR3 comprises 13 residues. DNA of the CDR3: TGTGCCAGCAGCGAAAGGGGGGGTGAAAAACTGTTTTTT. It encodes CASSERGGEKLFF.

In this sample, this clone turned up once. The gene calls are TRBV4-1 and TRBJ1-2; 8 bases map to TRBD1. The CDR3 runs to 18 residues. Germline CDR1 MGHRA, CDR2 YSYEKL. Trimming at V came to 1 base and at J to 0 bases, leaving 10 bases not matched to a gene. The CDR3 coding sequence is TGCGCCAGCAGCCAAGTTGCTAGGACAGGGAAGCCTAACTATGGCTACACCTTC. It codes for CASSQVARTGKPNYGYTF.

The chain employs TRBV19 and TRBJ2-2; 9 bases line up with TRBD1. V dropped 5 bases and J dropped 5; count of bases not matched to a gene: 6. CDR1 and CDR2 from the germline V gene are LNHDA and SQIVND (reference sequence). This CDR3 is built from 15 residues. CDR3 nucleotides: TGTGCCAGTAGTCCAGACAGGGGGAGGACCGGGGAGCTGTTTTTT. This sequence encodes CASSPDRGRTGELFF.

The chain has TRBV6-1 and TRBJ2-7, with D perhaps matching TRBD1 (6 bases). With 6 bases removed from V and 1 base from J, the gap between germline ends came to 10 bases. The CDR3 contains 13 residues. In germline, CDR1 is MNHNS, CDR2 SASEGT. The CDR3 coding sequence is TGTGCCAGCAGGGCAGGGGCGTCCTACGAGCAGTACTTC. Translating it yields CASRAGASYEQYF.

CDR3 sequence (DNA): TGTGCCAGCAGCTTGGGGACAGGGGCCATCAATCAGCCCCAGCATTTT. Its protein product is CASSLGTGAINQPQHF. V is TRBV5-4 and J is TRBJ1-5; 9 nucleotides agree with TRBD1. CDR1 SGHNT and CDR2 YYREEE come from the germline V gene (reference sequence). The CDR3 covers 16 residues. After removal of 0 bases from V and 3 bases from J, the junction contained 4 bases not matched to a gene. Full variable domain (remainder filled in from reference TRBV5-4 and TRBJ1-5): ETGVTQSPTHLIKTRGQQVTLRCSSQSGHNTVSWYQQALGQGPQFIFQYYREEENGRGNFPPRFSGLQFPNYSSELNVNALELDDSALYLCASSLGTGAINQPQHFGDGTRLSIL.

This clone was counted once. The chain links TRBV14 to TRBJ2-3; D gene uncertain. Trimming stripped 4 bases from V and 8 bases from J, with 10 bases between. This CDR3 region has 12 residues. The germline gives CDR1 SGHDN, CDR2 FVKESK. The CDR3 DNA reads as TGTGCCAGCAGCCTTACTGTCGGTACGCAGTATTTT. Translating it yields CASSLTVGTQYF.

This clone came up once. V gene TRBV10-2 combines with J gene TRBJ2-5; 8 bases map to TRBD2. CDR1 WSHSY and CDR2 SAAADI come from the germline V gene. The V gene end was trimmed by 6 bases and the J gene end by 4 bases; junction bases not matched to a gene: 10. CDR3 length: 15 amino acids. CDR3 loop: CASRIVVAGGETQYF. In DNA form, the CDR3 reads TGCGCCAGCAGGATCGTGGTTGCGGGAGGAGAGACCCAGTACTTC.

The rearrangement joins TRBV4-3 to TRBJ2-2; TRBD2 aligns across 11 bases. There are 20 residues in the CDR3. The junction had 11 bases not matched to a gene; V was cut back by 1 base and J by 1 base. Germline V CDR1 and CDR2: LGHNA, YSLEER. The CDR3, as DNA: TGCGCCAGCAGCCAAGGGGTCGGAAGAGGGACTAGCGGGAACACCGGGGAGCTGTTTTTT. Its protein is CASSQGVGRGTSGNTGELFF.

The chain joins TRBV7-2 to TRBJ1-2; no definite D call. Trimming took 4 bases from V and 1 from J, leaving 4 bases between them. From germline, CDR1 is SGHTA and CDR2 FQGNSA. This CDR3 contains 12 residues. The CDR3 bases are TGTGCCAGCAGCTACAGTAACTATGGCTACACCTTC. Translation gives CASSYSNYGYTF.

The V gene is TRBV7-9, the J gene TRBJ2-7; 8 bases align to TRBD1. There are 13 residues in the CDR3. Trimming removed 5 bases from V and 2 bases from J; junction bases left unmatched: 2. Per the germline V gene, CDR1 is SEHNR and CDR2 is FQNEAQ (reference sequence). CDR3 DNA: TGTGCCAGCAGCGACAGGGGTCCCTACGAGCAGTACTTC. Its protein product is CASSDRGPYEQYF.

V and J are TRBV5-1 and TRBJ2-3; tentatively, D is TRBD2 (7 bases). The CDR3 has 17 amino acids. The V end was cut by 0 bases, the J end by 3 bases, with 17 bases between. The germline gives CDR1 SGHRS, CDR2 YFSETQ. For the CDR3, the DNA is TGCGCCAGCAGCTTGGGCGGGGGCCACACCGCGACAGATACGCAGTATTTT. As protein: CASSLGGGHTATDTQYF.

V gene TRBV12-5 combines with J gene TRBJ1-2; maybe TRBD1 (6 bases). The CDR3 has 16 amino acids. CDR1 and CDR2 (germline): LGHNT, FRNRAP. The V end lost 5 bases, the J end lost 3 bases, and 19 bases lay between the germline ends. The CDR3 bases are TGTGCTAGTGGTCCCCCGACAGGCATGACGGACTATGGCTACACCTTC. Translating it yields CASGPPTGMTDYGYTF.

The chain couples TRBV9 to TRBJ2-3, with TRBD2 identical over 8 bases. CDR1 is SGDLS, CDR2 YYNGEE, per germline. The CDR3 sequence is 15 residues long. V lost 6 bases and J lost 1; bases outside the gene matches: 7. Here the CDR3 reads CASTSGGGGTDTQYF. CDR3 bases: TGTGCCAGCACCTCGGGGGGGGGAGGCACAGATACGCAGTATTTT.

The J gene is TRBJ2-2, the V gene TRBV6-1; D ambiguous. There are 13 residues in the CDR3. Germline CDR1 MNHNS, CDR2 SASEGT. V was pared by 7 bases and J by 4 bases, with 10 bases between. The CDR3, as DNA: TGTGCCAGCAAAATTCCGGGCACCGGGGAGCTGTTTTTT. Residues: CASKIPGTGELFF.

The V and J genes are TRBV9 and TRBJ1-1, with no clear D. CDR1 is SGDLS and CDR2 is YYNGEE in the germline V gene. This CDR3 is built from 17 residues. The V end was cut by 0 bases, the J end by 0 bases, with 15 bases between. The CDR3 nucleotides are TGTGCCAGCAGCGTAGATGATCGTCGGGGAATGAACACTGAAGCTTTCTTT. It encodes CASSVDDRRGMNTEAFF.

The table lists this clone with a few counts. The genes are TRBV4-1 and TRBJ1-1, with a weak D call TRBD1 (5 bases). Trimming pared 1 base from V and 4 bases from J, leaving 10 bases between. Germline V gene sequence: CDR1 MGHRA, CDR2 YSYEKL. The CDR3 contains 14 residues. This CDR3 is CASSQAREVTEAFF. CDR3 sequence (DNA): TGCGCCAGCAGCCAAGCCAGGGAGGTCACTGAAGCTTTCTTT.

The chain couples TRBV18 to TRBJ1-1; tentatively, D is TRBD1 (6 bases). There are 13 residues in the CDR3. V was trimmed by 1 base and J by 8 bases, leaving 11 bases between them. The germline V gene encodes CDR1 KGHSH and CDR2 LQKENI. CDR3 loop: CASSPRTEKEAFF. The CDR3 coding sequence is TGTGCCAGCTCACCACGGACAGAAAAAGAAGCTTTCTTT.

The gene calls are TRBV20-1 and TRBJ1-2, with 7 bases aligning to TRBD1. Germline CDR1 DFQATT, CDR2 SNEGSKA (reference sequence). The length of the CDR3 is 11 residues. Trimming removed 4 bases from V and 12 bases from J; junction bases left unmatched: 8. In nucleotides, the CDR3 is TGCAGTGCTACGACAGGGCGTGAGCACACCTTC. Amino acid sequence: CSATTGREHTF.

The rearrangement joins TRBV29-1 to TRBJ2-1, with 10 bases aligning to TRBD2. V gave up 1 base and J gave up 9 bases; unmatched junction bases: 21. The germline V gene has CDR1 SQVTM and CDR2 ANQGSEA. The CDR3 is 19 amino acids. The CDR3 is CSVEVGATPGLAIFGEQFF. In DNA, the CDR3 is TGCAGCGTTGAAGTGGGCGCCACCCCGGGACTAGCGATTTTTGGTGAGCAGTTCTTC.

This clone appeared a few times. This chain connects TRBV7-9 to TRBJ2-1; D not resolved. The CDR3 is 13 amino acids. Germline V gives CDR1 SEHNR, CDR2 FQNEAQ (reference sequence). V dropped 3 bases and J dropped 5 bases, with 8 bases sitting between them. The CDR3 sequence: CASSFTVNNEQFF. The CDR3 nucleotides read TGTGCCAGCAGCTTCACAGTCAACAATGAGCAGTTCTTC.